These 3 T cell receptor beta chains were all obtained from the same sample, sequenced in a study of blood T cell repertoires in COVID-19. Clones were sequenced by immunoSEQ multiplex PCR, and TCRdb holds only the in-frame ones, with some missing. The sample includes around 480,000 clones, about nine tenths seen only once; the top ten take 0.7%. Sequenced material: PBMCs or T cells enriched from blood (not recorded which). The receptors here all came from a woman in her late teens or twenties who had recovered from COVID-19.

This clone was counted once. The chain has TRBV14 and TRBJ1-2; 8 bases match TRBD1. V lost 1 base, J lost 4 bases, and 8 bases stayed unmatched. The germline CDR1 and CDR2 sequences are SGHDN and FVKESK. The CDR3 sequence is 16 residues long. The CDR3 bases are TGTGCCAGCAGCCAAGGGACAGGGCCCCTAGGCTATGGCTACACCTTC. It translates to CASSQGTGPLGYGYTF.

The chain has TRBV9 and TRBJ1-1, with D perhaps TRBD1 (6 bases). V shed 2 bases and J shed 0 bases, with 11 bases lying between them. Germline assignment: CDR1 SGDLS and CDR2 YYNGEE. The CDR3 runs to 15 residues. Here the CDR3 DNA reads TGTGCCAGCAGCGTCACAGGGAACATGAACACTGAAGCTTTCTTT. Its protein is CASSVTGNMNTEAFF. Supplemented by reference TRBV9 and TRBJ1-1, the full variable domain reads DSGVTQTPKHLITATGQRVTLRCSPRSGDLSVYWYQQSLDQGLQFLIQYYNGEERAKGNILERFSAQQFPDLHSELNLSSLELGDSALYFCASSVTGNMNTEAFFGQGTRLTVV.

The chain recombines TRBV4-2 with TRBJ2-7; 10 bases match TRBD1. CDR1 is LGHNA, CDR2 YNFKEQ, per germline. CDR3 length equals 16 residues. J was trimmed by 7 bases and V by 1 base; bases with no gene match: 10. CDR3 bases: TGTGCCAGCAGCCAAGGAGATCGACAGGGGGCGGGTGAGCAGTACTTC. Translating gives CASSQGDRQGAGEQYF.